This T cell receptor beta chain was retrieved from a study of cytomegalovirus exposure and HLA in healthy donors. Across the study: Falling in the Caucasian-associated ancestry cluster were 81% of 398 genotyped donors.

Comments on this clone: The antigen remains undetermined.

60 Vbeta and 13 Jbeta primers were used in PCR. Sequencing was performed with immunoSEQ multiplex PCR; in TCRdb, only in-frame clones are kept and a portion is missing. In the table there are under 200,000 clones, 81% of which are singletons. The donors were healthy bone marrow donors. CDR1 and CDR2 from the germline V gene are LGHNA and YSLEER. The length of the CDR3 is 15 residues. Trimming removed 0 bases at V and 12 bases at J, with 18 bases between. Study-level results: Rare sequences made up most TCRs, while some public TCRs were found in many donors.

The sequenced material came from PBMCs. The sequence derives from a man aged 45 to 65 in good health and CMV-seronegative. The gene calls are TRBV4-3 and TRBJ2-1; TRBD2 might be the D (5 bases). This CDR3 is CASSQEKDWPMGQFF. Written as DNA, the CDR3 is TGCGCCAGCAGCCAAGAGAAGGACTGGCCGATGGGGCAGTTCTTC.